Following are 8 T cell receptor beta chains from one sample sequenced in a study of spatial heterogeneity in lung cancer. Time point denoted: sample taken at primary tumor resection. TCRdb passed the 5' RACE reads through MiXCR, listing each CDR3 protein once. The data contain 9,700 or so distinct CDR3 sequences, over 6% of them singletons. Study-wide findings and caveats: Tumors with more nonsynonymous mutations had more expanded intratumoral alpha and beta TCRs.

Their cognate antigens are unknown. Sequenced here: lung tumor tissue, sampled at surgery. These receptor sequences come from a male donor with early-stage non-small cell lung cancer.

This clonotype was detected many times. The chain couples TRBV12-3 or TRBV12-4 to TRBJ2-3; D may be TRBD2 (6 bases). Trimming removed 6 bases from V and 1 base from J, with 11 bases in between. The CDR3 is made up of 14 amino acids. The CDR3 DNA is TGTGCCAGCAGCCCGGGACTTGGCACAGATACGCAGTATTTT. Its translation is CASSPGLGTDTQYF.

This clonotype has a count of ten or more. V is TRBV10-2 and J is TRBJ1-1; D is unclear. Germline CDR1 and CDR2: WSHSY and SAAADI. V shed 0 bases and J shed 0 bases, with 5 bases lying between them. The CDR3 is made up of 14 amino acids. The DNA for the CDR3 is TGCGCCAGCAGTGAGTCCAGCCTGAACACTGAAGCTTTCTTT. It codes for CASSESSLNTEAFF.

This clonotype came up many times. The genes are TRBV7-2 and TRBJ2-7; 13 bases are shared with TRBD2. Germline assignment: CDR1 SGHTA and CDR2 FQGNSA. CDR3 length equals 16 residues. Trimming removed 1 base from V and 6 bases from J; junction bases left unmatched: 6. This CDR3 is CASSLESLAGGSEQYV. In DNA form, the CDR3 reads TGTGCCAGCAGCTTAGAATCACTAGCGGGGGGGAGCGAGCAGTACGTC.

This clonotype has ten or more counts. The chain couples TRBV5-5 to TRBJ2-7, with TRBD2 identical over 7 bases. Germline lookup yields CDR1 SGHKS and CDR2 YYEKEE (reference sequence). V dropped 4 bases and J dropped 2; count of bases not matched to a gene: 12. CDR3 size: 16 residues. The DNA of the CDR3 is TGTGCCAGCAGCGTCCGTGGGGGGGATATAACCTACGAGCAGTACTTC. Its protein is CASSVRGGDITYEQYF.

This clonotype was seen at least ten times. V usage is TRBV30 and J usage is TRBJ1-4; TRBD1 matches at 9 bases. V dropped 5 bases and J dropped 7; count of bases not matched to a gene: 11. Germline assignment: CDR1 GTSNPN and CDR2 SVGIG (reference sequence). The length of the CDR3 is 15 residues. The CDR3 loop reads CAWVPGTGFSEKLFF. The CDR3 DNA reads TGTGCCTGGGTACCCGGGACAGGGTTTAGTGAAAAACTGTTTTTT.

By sample share, this clonotype is medium-sized. The genes are TRBV7-3 and TRBJ1-1; TRBD1 matches at 8 bases. Germline-derived CDR1 and CDR2 are SGHTA and FQGTGA. With 6 bases clipped from V and 7 bases from J, the junction kept 7 bases outside the gene matches. The CDR3 is made up of 13 amino acids. The CDR3 is CASRATGAGEAFF. The CDR3 region has the DNA TGTGCCAGCAGGGCGACAGGGGCAGGTGAAGCTTTCTTT.

The V gene is TRBV24-1, the J gene TRBJ2-7, with a weak D call TRBD2 (5 bases). CDR3 size: 14 residues. Germline loops: CDR1 KGHDR, CDR2 SFDVKD. The ends were cut back, 2 bases at V and 0 bases at J, with 7 bases in the middle. CDR3 loop: CATSDSTNSYEQYF. The CDR3 DNA reads TGTGCCACCAGTGATTCGACTAACTCCTACGAGCAGTACTTC.

This clonotype was recorded many times. The V gene is TRBV20-1, the J gene TRBJ2-2; unclear D gene. Trimming pared 1 base from V and 3 bases from J, leaving 6 bases between. This CDR3 has 13 residues. Germline V lookup: CDR1 DFQATT, CDR2 SNEGSKA (reference sequence). This CDR3 is CSARGRHTGELFF. CDR3 nucleotides: TGCAGTGCTAGAGGTCGGCACACCGGGGAGCTGTTTTTT.